This T cell receptor (beta chain) derives from a study of neurological immune-mediated disorders. The sample holds many counts of this clonotype. TCRdb processed the 5' RACE reads anew with MiXCR; each CDR3 protein has one entry. The top ten hold 6% to 8% of the sample, which has roughly 28,000 distinct CDR3 sequences, about 3% seen once. Germline V gene lookup returns CDR1 LGHNA and CDR2 YSLEER. CDR3 length: 14 residues. V lost 0 bases, J lost 5 bases, and 8 bases lay in between. This sequence joins TRBV4-3 and TRBJ1-5, with TRBD1 as a possible D gene (5 bases). The TCR originated in a woman between 25 and 40 years old with multiple sclerosis. Sequenced material: PBMCs. Here the CDR3 DNA reads TGCGCCAGCAGCCAAGACAGGGCCCATCAGCCCCAGCATTTT. Translating gives CASSQDRAHQPQHF.